This T cell receptor beta chain appears in the sequencing data of a study of cytomegalovirus exposure and HLA in healthy donors. Study summary: Within an early data release were approximately 85 million unique TCRs drawn from HLA-typed donors.

In regard to this clone: Its antigen is not identified.

The CDR3 runs 16 residues. J gave up 0 bases and V 4 bases, and 4 bases lay outside the gene matches. CDR1 is LNHNV, CDR2 YYDKDF, per germline (reference sequence). PCR was performed using 60 Vbeta and 13 Jbeta primers. Sequencing was performed with immunoSEQ multiplex PCR; in TCRdb, only in-frame clones are kept and a portion is missing. The data contain 60,000 to 85,000 clones, about 67% of them seen just once; the ten biggest clones take up about an eighth. Study-wide results and limits: Among TCR sequences, most were rare, though some public TCRs appeared in many donors. Association of a missense DCLRE1C variant with TCR beta V- and J-gene trimming was reported in a later analysis.

V gene TRBV15 combines with J gene TRBJ1-4; 8 positions agree with TRBD1. The clonotype originates from a human donor in good health. Sequences were obtained from PBMCs. The CDR3 region has the DNA TGTGCCACCAGCACTCAGGGGGCGGCAACTAATGAAAAACTGTTTTTT. This gives the protein CATSTQGAATNEKLFF.